Listed below are T cell receptor beta chains from one sample, sequenced in a study of T cells after yellow fever vaccination. MiXCR was run by TCRdb on the 5' RACE reads, yielding one entry per CDR3 protein. The sample has more than 65,000 distinct CDR3 sequences, about 6% seen once; the top ten hold 2.2%. Source: CD4+ T cells sorted from PBMCs, taken less than 16 days after the first yellow fever vaccination. These receptors came from a man younger than 30 who received the YFV17D yellow fever vaccine. CDR3s include the opening cysteine and the closing phenylalanine or tryptophan. D genes are given only for firm matches. Not every row has a clone size; where given, it reads once, few, many or a size class.

clone size	J gene	V gene	D gene	CDR3 length	CDR3 DNA	CDR3 protein
many	TRBJ2-1	TRBV7-3	.	17	TGTGCCAGCAGCTTAATGAGTAATCCTCGCTCCTACAATGAGCAGTTCTTC	CASSLMSNPRSYNEQFF
many	TRBJ2-1	TRBV7-6	TRBD2	22	TGTGCCAGCAGCGGAAGCAGAGTGTCGGCTAGCGGGGGGTTAAGCTCCTACAATGAGCAGTTCTTC	CASSGSRVSASGGLSSYNEQFF
many	TRBJ2-5	TRBV9	TRBD1	17	TGTGCCAGCAGCCCTCCCCCGGGACAGGGTACCCAAGAGACCCAGTACTTC	CASSPPPGQGTQETQYF
many	TRBJ2-5	TRBV29-1	TRBD1	12	TGCAGCGTGCTGGACAGGGTAAAGACCCAGTACTTC	CSVLDRVKTQYF
many	TRBJ2-5	TRBV5-1	.	14	TGCGCCAGCAGCTTCCGAGGACAGCAAGAGACCCAGTACTTC	CASSFRGQQETQYF
.	TRBJ1-6	TRBV7-2	TRBD1	14	TGTGCCAGCAGCCGGTGGGACAGGGGGCTTCCCCTCCACTTT	CASSRWDRGLPLHF
many	TRBJ1-5	TRBV12-3/TRBV12-4	.	17	TGTGCCAGCAGTTTAATGACCCGAAGGGGTAACAATCAGCCCCAGCATTTT	CASSLMTRRGNNQPQHF
many	TRBJ2-3	TRBV20-1	.	13	TGCAGTGCGGGGGGGCTCTACACAGATACGCAGTATTTT	CSAGGLYTDTQYF
many	TRBJ2-3	TRBV11-2	.	13	TGTGCCAGCAGCTGGGGGCTTGGAGATACGCAGTATTTT	CASSWGLGDTQYF
many	TRBJ2-3	TRBV29-1	.	10	TGCAGCGTTGGTGGGGATACGCAGTATTTT	CSVGGDTQYF
many	TRBJ1-1	TRBV5-4	TRBD1	14	TGTGCCAGCAGCGTGAACAGGGGGCTCACTGAAGCTTTCTTT	CASSVNRGLTEAFF
many	TRBJ1-2	TRBV6-2/TRBV6-3	TRBD1	13	TGTGCCAGCAGGAGGGACAGTTTCTATGGCTACACCTTC	CASRRDSFYGYTF
.	TRBJ1-2	TRBV4-1	.	16	TGCGCCAGCAGCCAAGACCAGCGTGGCAGGAACTATGGCTACACCTTC	CASSQDQRGRNYGYTF
many	TRBJ1-2	TRBV19	.	14	TGTGCCAGTAGCCCAGGACAGCGCCAATCCACAAGCTCCTTC	CASSPGQRQSTSSF
many	TRBJ2-5	TRBV20-1	TRBD2	12	TGCAGTGCTAGAAAACTAGCGGAGACCCAGTACTTC	CSARKLAETQYF
many	TRBJ2-1	TRBV24-1	TRBD1	15	TGTGCCACCAGTGATCCGGGGACAGGGGGCAATGAGCAGTTCTTC	CATSDPGTGGNEQFF
many	TRBJ2-3	TRBV20-1	TRBD2	15	TGCAGTGCTCCACGACTAGCGGGGAGCACAGATACGCAGTATTTT	CSAPRLAGSTDTQYF
medium-sized	TRBJ2-5	TRBV15	.	12	TGTGCCACCAGCAGAGATATTGAAACCCAGTACTTC	CATSRDIETQYF
many	TRBJ2-3	TRBV4-1	.	15	TGCGCCAGCAGCCAAGATGGCACCGCCACAGATACGCAGTATTTT	CASSQDGTATDTQYF
many	TRBJ1-5	TRBV4-1	.	15	TGCGCCAGCAGCCAAGAGGGGGGCAGCAATCAGCCCCAGCATTTT	CASSQEGGSNQPQHF
many	TRBJ2-3	TRBV13	.	15	TGTGCCAGCAGCTTAGGGTTCCCGAGCACAGATACGCAGTATTTT	CASSLGFPSTDTQYF
few	TRBJ2-5	TRBV23-1	.	18	TGCGCCAGCAGTCAAAGGCGATGGCGGCGTGGCCGAGGAAAGACCCAGTACTTC	CASSQRRWRRGRGKTQYF
many	TRBJ1-3	TRBV29-1	.	13	TGCAGCGTTGCACAGAGCTCTGGAAACACCATATATTTT	CSVAQSSGNTIYF
many	TRBJ2-3	TRBV12-3/TRBV12-4	.	14	TGTGCCAGCAGCACCGGGACCGCCTCGGATACGCAGTATTTT	CASSTGTASDTQYF
many	TRBJ2-5	TRBV24-1	.	13	TGTGCCACCAGTGATTCATTTCAAGAGACCCAGTACTTC	CATSDSFQETQYF
many	TRBJ2-5	TRBV7-9	TRBD1	14	TGTGCCAGCAGCTTCGGGACAGGACAAGAGACCCAGTACTTC	CASSFGTGQETQYF
many	TRBJ2-1	TRBV7-2	.	16	TGTGCCAGCAGCTTTCCTGCGGTGCCCAGACCCAATGAGCAGTTCTTC	CASSFPAVPRPNEQFF
many	TRBJ2-1	TRBV4-3	.	14	TGCGCCAGCAGCCCGGCCCTCACGAGAAATGAGCAGTTCTTC	CASSPALTRNEQFF
many	TRBJ2-4	TRBV2	TRBD1	14	TGTGCCAGCAGTGAAGGGTGGACAGGGGGGTTTCAGTACTTC	CASSEGWTGGFQYF
many	TRBJ2-2	TRBV3-1	.	15	TGTGCCAGCAGCACTGGACTCCTGAACACCGGGGAGCTGTTTTTT	CASSTGLLNTGELFF
many	TRBJ2-7	TRBV7-2	TRBD2	14	TGTGCCAGCAGCCAACTAGCGGGCTCCTACGAGCAGTACTTC	CASSQLAGSYEQYF
many	TRBJ2-1	TRBV5-1	TRBD2	14	TGCGCCAGCAGCTTAGGACTAGCGAATAATGAGCAGTTCTTC	CASSLGLANNEQFF
many	TRBJ2-7	TRBV12-3/TRBV12-4	.	13	TGTGCCAGCAGTTTAGAAAGGTTCTACGAGCAGTACTTC	CASSLERFYEQYF
many	TRBJ2-2	TRBV7-3	.	16	TGTGCCAGCAGCTTAAACGCCCCGGCGAACACCGGGGAGCTGTTTTTT	CASSLNAPANTGELFF
many	TRBJ1-4	TRBV29-1	.	12	TGCAGCGAACGGGGCGAGCGACAAAAACTGTTTTTT	CSERGERQKLFF
many	TRBJ1-5	TRBV5-6	TRBD1	14	TGTGCCAGCAGCTTGTCAGGGGGCGATCAGCCCCAGCATTTT	CASSLSGGDQPQHF
.	TRBJ1-3	TRBV5-4	.	15	TGTGCCAGCAGCTTGGCAGGGGTAGCAGGAAACACCATATATTTT	CASSLAGVAGNTIYF
many	TRBJ2-5	TRBV7-7	.	15	TGTGCCAGCAGCTTAGAGGTCTCTAGGCAAGAGACCCAGTACTTC	CASSLEVSRQETQYF
many	TRBJ1-5	TRBV7-2	.	14	TGTGCCAGCAGCTCCACCAGGGGAAATCAGCCCCAGCATTTT	CASSSTRGNQPQHF
many	TRBJ1-2	TRBV7-9	.	13	TGTGCCAGCAGCCCGGGGAGTCTGGATGGCTACACCTTC	CASSPGSLDGYTF
many	TRBJ2-7	TRBV20-1	.	14	TGCAGTGCTAGACTTAGCGGTAACGCCTACGAGCAGTACTTC	CSARLSGNAYEQYF
many	TRBJ2-2	TRBV6-1	.	17	TGTGCCAGCAGTGAAGTTTTAGCGTCAGGGGACACCGGGGAGCTGTTTTTT	CASSEVLASGDTGELFF